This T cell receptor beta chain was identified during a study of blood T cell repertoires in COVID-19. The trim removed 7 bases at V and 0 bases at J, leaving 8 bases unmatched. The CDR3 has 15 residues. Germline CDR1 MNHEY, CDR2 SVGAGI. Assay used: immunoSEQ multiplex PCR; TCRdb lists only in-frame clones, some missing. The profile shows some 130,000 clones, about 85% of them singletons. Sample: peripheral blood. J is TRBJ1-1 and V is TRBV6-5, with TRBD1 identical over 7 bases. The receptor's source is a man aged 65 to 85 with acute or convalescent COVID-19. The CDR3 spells CASTQGGTLNTEAFF. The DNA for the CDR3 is TGTGCCAGCACCCAGGGGGGTACCCTGAACACTGAAGCTTTCTTT.